This T cell receptor beta chain is from a study of T-cell memory formation after mild COVID-19. TCRdb called the 5' RACE reads again in MiXCR, with one record for every CDR3 protein. The sample records approximately 400,000 distinct CDR3 sequences, 24% being singletons. In its sample, this clonotype was seen a few times. Looked up from germline, CDR1 is SGHRS and CDR2 is YFSETQ. V lost 7 bases, J lost 0 bases, and 10 bases lay in between. This CDR3 spans 14 amino acids. Sequencing was carried out using PBMCs or a T cell subset sorted from them (not recorded which). The chain links TRBV5-1 to TRBJ2-2, with D possibly being TRBD1 or TRBD2 (5 bases each). The receptor was isolated from an adult woman who had mild COVID-19 (a few samples of this study predate the infection). Cell type and time point are not known. The CDR3 bases are TGCGCCAGCGGGGGACCGTCGAACACCGGGGAGCTGTTTTTT. This codes for CASGGPSNTGELFF.